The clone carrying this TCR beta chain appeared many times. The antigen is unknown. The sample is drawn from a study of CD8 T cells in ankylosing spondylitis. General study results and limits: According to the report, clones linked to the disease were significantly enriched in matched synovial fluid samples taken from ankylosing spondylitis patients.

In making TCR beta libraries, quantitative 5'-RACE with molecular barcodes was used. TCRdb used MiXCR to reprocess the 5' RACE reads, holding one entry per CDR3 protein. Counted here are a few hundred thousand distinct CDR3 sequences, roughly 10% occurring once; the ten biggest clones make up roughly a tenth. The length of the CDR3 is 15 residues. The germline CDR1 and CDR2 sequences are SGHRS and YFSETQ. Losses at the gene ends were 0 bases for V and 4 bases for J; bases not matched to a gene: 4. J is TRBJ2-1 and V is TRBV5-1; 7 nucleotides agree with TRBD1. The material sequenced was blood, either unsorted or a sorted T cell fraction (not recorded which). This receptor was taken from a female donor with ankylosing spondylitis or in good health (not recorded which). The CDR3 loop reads CASSLAGQQYNEQFF. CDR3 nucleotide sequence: TGCGCCAGCAGCTTGGCGGGACAGCAATACAATGAGCAGTTCTTC.